The 31 T cell receptor beta chains presented below share a single source sample, sequenced in a study of T cell clonotyping in hematopoietic cell transplantation. This table comes from immunoSEQ multiplex PCR, and its TCRdb copy is limited to in-frame clones, with some not included. This table has over 7,500 clones, about 97% appearing once. The material was peripheral blood mononuclear cells, obtained 100 days after allogeneic stem cell transplant. All receptors derive from a male patient between 55 and 70 years old who had an allogeneic stem cell transplant from a related donor, so the T cells may come from the graft donor. Some clones in this sample may be carry-over from other donors' samples.

The chain links TRBV30 to TRBJ1-1; D is unclear. This CDR3 comprises 13 residues. CDR1 and CDR2 (germline): GTSNPN, SVGIG (reference sequence). V lost 2 bases, J lost 3 bases, and 10 bases lay in between. The CDR3 here is CAWSHWSDTEAFF. Here the CDR3 DNA reads TGTGCCTGGAGTCATTGGTCGGACACTGAAGCTTTCTTT.

The chain employs TRBV5-6 and TRBJ1-5, with 7 bases aligning to TRBD1. In germline, CDR1 is SGHDT, CDR2 YYEEEE. The CDR3 consists of 14 residues. J gave up 9 bases and V 5 bases, and 11 bases lay outside the gene matches. CDR3 DNA sequence: TGTGCCAGCAGGGCGGACAGGTACCTGGTGCCCCAGCATTTT. It yields the protein CASRADRYLVPQHF.

The chain couples TRBV5-1 to TRBJ2-1; perhaps TRBD2 as D (5 bases). This CDR3 comprises 13 residues. Trimming cost V 4 bases and J 6 bases, with 11 bases left between them. Germline V lookup: CDR1 SGHRS, CDR2 YFSETQ. The CDR3 sequence: CASSPRGSNEQFF. The CDR3 nucleotides read TGCGCCAGCAGCCCCCGAGGGAGCAATGAGCAGTTCTTC.

Details on this clone: Compared with germline, one end of the junction differs, possibly owing to a read error. CDR3 DNA: TGTGCTAGCAGCAAATCCGGGACAGGAGAAGAGACCCAGTACTTC. Translated: CASSKSGTGEETQYF. This chain links TRBV7-7 with TRBJ2-5, with 8 bases aligning to TRBD1. The CDR3 sequence is 15 residues long. Per germline, CDR1 SSHAT and CDR2 FNYEAQ (reference sequence).

This chain uses TRBV5-5 with TRBJ1-2, with a weak D call TRBD1 (6 bases). In germline, CDR1 is SGHKS, CDR2 YYEKEE (reference sequence). The CDR3 is 16 amino acids. Trimming stripped 0 bases from V and 4 bases from J, with 16 bases between. The chain's CDR3 is CASSLAPGGAIYGYTF. CDR3 sequence (DNA): TGTGCCAGCAGCTTGGCCCCCGGGGGCGCAATCTATGGCTACACCTTC.

V usage is TRBV7-8 and J usage is TRBJ1-1; possible D gene TRBD1, 5 bases. The V end was cut by 8 bases, the J end by 1 base, with 8 bases between. The length of the CDR3 is 12 residues. Germline CDR1 reads SGHVS; CDR2 reads FQNEAQ. For the CDR3, the DNA is TGTGCCAGCGGGGACCCGAACACTGAAGCTTTCTTT. It translates to CASGDPNTEAFF.

The chain uses TRBV4-1 and TRBJ1-1; D remains ambiguous. The CDR3 spans 13 residues. The germline V gene encodes CDR1 MGHRA and CDR2 YSYEKL. Trimming left V 5 bases short and J 5 bases short, with 12 bases between. The CDR3 DNA reads as TGCGCCAGCAGCTACCGGGAAGCAACTGAAGCTTTCTTT. It codes for CASSYREATEAFF.

This clone came up once. V usage is TRBV29-1 and J usage is TRBJ1-1; D unresolved. The V gene lost 4 bases and the J gene lost 0 bases, with 12 bases spanning the gap. This CDR3 spans 14 amino acids. The germline V gene encodes CDR1 SQVTM and CDR2 ANQGSEA. The CDR3, as DNA: TGCAGCGTTGTGTCAGTTTGGTTGAACACTGAAGCTTTCTTT. Its translation is CSVVSVWLNTEAFF.

The gene calls are TRBV6-6 and TRBJ1-1; no definite D call. CDR3 length equals 14 residues. With 2 bases removed from V and 1 base from J, the gap between germline ends came to 8 bases. Germline loops: CDR1 MNHNY, CDR2 SVGAGI (reference sequence). The CDR3 region is CASSYQRGNTEAFF. DNA for the CDR3: TGTGCCAGCAGTTACCAGCGAGGGAACACTGAAGCTTTCTTT.

This clone was picked up one time. The chain uses TRBV6-5 and TRBJ1-5; no firm D call. V lost 1 base, J lost 7 bases, and 11 bases lay in between. CDR3 length equals 14 residues. CDR1 and CDR2 from the germline V gene are MNHEY and SVGAGI. CDR3 loop: CASSYFYSGQPQHF. CDR3 DNA sequence: TGTGCCAGCAGTTACTTTTACTCGGGGCAGCCCCAGCATTTT.

This clone was recorded once. The gene calls are TRBV28 and TRBJ1-6; 7 nucleotides align to TRBD1. After removal of 1 base from V and 5 bases from J, the junction contained 2 bases not matched to a gene. The CDR3 consists of 15 residues. In germline, CDR1 is MDHEN, CDR2 SYDVKM. The CDR3 protein is CASSLLGQHNSPLHF. The DNA of the CDR3 is TGTGCCAGCAGTTTATTGGGACAGCATAATTCACCCCTCCACTTT. The full variable domain, completed using reference TRBV28 and TRBJ1-6, is DVKVTQSSRYLVKRTGEKVFLECVQDMDHENMFWYRQDPGLGLRLIYFSYDVKMKEKGDIPEGYSVSREKKERFSLILESASTNQTSMYLCASSLLGQHNSPLHFGNGTRLTVT.

The chain carries TRBV5-6 and TRBJ2-2; 10 nucleotides align to TRBD1. The CDR3 is 15 amino acids. From germline, CDR1 is SGHDT and CDR2 YYEEEE. Losses at the gene ends were 4 bases for V and 4 bases for J; bases not matched to a gene: 4. CDR3 sequence: CASSAGTGATGELFF. The CDR3 bases are TGTGCCAGCAGCGCCGGGACAGGGGCCACCGGGGAGCTGTTTTTT.

The CDR3 coding sequence is TGCAGCGTTGACAGGGGAGTCGACTATGGCTACACCTTC. Residues: CSVDRGVDYGYTF. The gene calls are TRBV29-1 and TRBJ1-2, with a possible D match to TRBD1 (6 bases). Germline CDR1 and CDR2: SQVTM and ANQGSEA. This CDR3 contains 13 residues. V lost 3 bases and J 3 bases, leaving 11 bases between the germline ends.

The chain couples TRBV30 to TRBJ1-2; D is uncertain. CDR1 is GTSNPN, CDR2 SVGIG, per germline (reference sequence). Trimming cost V 0 bases and J 7 bases, with 12 bases left between them. The CDR3 contains 13 residues. The CDR3 is CAWSVPVGSGYTF. The DNA for the CDR3 is TGTGCCTGGAGTGTACCCGTAGGTTCTGGCTACACCTTC. Filled out from reference TRBV30 and TRBJ1-2, the complete variable domain reads SQTIHQWPATLVQPVGSPLSLECTVEGTSNPNLYWYRQAAGRGLQLLFYSVGIGQISSEVPQNLSASRPQDRQFILSSKKLLLSDSGFYLCAWSVPVGSGYTFGSGTRLTVV.

The J gene is TRBJ1-5, the V gene TRBV2; a weak D match, TRBD1 (6 bases). Trimming shortened V by 5 bases and J by 8 bases, and 19 bases separated the two germline ends. CDR3 length: 15 amino acids. The germline V gene encodes CDR1 SNHLY and CDR2 FYNNEI. CDR3 protein: CASSPPTGMGKPQHF. The CDR3 nucleotides are TGTGCCAGCAGTCCCCCCACAGGGATGGGGAAGCCCCAGCATTTT.

The chain joins TRBV11-1 to TRBJ2-5, with D unclear. This CDR3 contains 11 residues. Germline CDR1 SGHAT, CDR2 FQDESV (reference sequence). V was shortened by 5 bases and J by 5 bases, with 6 bases between the two germline ends. The CDR3 spells CASSHGETQYF. CDR3 nucleotides: TGTGCCAGCAGCCACGGGGAGACCCAGTACTTC.

The chain joins TRBV23-1 to TRBJ1-2; D is ambiguous. TRBV23-1 belongs to the ORF category, with a function that is uncertain. Trimming cost V 10 bases and J 4 bases, with 13 bases left between them. This CDR3 region has 12 residues. Here the CDR3 reads CATVAGPYGYTF. The DNA of the CDR3 is TGCGCCACGGTGGCAGGACCCTATGGCTACACCTTC.

This chain joins TRBV25-1 and TRBJ2-3, with D possibly being TRBD1 (6 bases). Per the germline V gene, CDR1 is MGHDK and CDR2 is SYGVNS. Deletions cut 5 bases from V and 4 bases from J, with 16 bases between. This CDR3 has 15 residues. CDR3 residues: CASSQNRDFSDTQYF. The CDR3 bases are TGTGCCAGCAGTCAGAACAGGGATTTTTCAGATACGCAGTATTTT.

This rearrangement joins TRBV7-8 to TRBJ2-7; 10 bases align to TRBD2. The length of the CDR3 is 14 residues. CDR1 SGHVS and CDR2 FQNEAQ come from the germline V gene. V lost 5 bases, J lost 4 bases, and 5 bases stayed unmatched. The CDR3 coding sequence is TGTGCCAGCAGCCCAGGACTAGCGGCTTACGAGCAGTACTTC. Translated: CASSPGLAAYEQYF.

V gene TRBV29-1 combines with J gene TRBJ2-1; D remains ambiguous. CDR3 size: 11 residues. Between the trimmed V and J ends, which lost 4 bases and 7 bases, there was a span of 8 bases. In germline, CDR1 is SQVTM, CDR2 ANQGSEA. CDR3 loop: CSVAPGNEQFF. CDR3 nucleotides: TGCAGCGTTGCCCCGGGTAATGAGCAGTTCTTC.

This clone was detected once. The V call is TRBV6-1, the J call TRBJ1-2; D is uncertain. Germline CDR1 reads MNHNS; CDR2 reads SASEGT. V was shortened by 6 bases and J by 4 bases, with 12 bases between the two germline ends. The CDR3 runs to 13 residues. CDR3 sequence reads: CASSPAGVYGYTF. For the CDR3, the DNA is TGTGCCAGCAGCCCGGCAGGCGTCTATGGCTACACCTTC.

The genes are TRBV28 and TRBJ2-7; D gene uncertain. The CDR3 has 14 amino acids. Germline V gene sequence: CDR1 MDHEN, CDR2 SYDVKM. V lost 4 bases to trimming and J lost 2 bases, with 12 bases between them. CDR3 region: CASSSPGLTYEQYF. The CDR3, as DNA: TGTGCCAGCAGTTCGCCCGGCTTAACCTACGAGCAGTACTTC.

This chain connects TRBV2 to TRBJ2-2, with 8 bases identical to TRBD1. Trimming at V came to 7 bases and at J to 5 bases, leaving 3 bases not matched to a gene. This CDR3 spans 13 amino acids. CDR1 and CDR2 from the germline V gene are SNHLY and FYNNEI. CDR3 protein: CASKRQGTGELFF. CDR3 DNA: TGTGCCAGCAAAAGACAGGGGACCGGGGAGCTGTTTTTT.

The chain combines TRBV6-1 with TRBJ2-2; TRBD2 is a possible D gene (5 bases). This CDR3 contains 15 residues. V was cut by 2 bases and J by 13 bases, with 20 bases left in between. CDR1 is MNHNS and CDR2 is SASEGT in the germline V gene. The CDR3: CASSEFPGVRTTLFF. The DNA for the CDR3 is TGTGCCAGCAGTGAATTTCCCGGGGTGAGGACGACGCTGTTTTTT.

This chain uses TRBV30 with TRBJ2-1; TRBD1 is a possible D gene (6 bases). CDR1 and CDR2 from the germline V gene are GTSNPN and SVGIG (reference sequence). This CDR3 is built from 15 residues. V gave up 3 bases and J gave up 0 bases, with 12 bases separating them. DNA of the CDR3: TGTGCCTGGAGGGGGACACGTCCCTCCTACAATGAGCAGTTCTTC. Its protein product is CAWRGTRPSYNEQFF.

The chain joins TRBV19 to TRBJ2-4; 11 bases align to TRBD1. Germline V lookup: CDR1 LNHDA, CDR2 SQIVND (reference sequence). J lost 8 bases, V lost 5 bases, and 8 bases had no gene match. The CDR3 runs to 15 residues. The CDR3 region is CASSPGGTGGYIQYF. The CDR3 bases are TGTGCCAGTAGTCCAGGGGGGACAGGGGGTTACATTCAGTACTTC.

V and J are TRBV19 and TRBJ1-4, with a weak D call TRBD1 (6 bases). The CDR3 extends over 14 amino acids. Per the germline V gene, CDR1 is LNHDA and CDR2 is SQIVND (reference sequence). The V and J ends lost 6 bases and 7 bases respectively, with 15 bases between them. The chain's CDR3 is CASSIGGQSEKLFF. CDR3 sequence (DNA): TGTGCCAGTAGCATCGGGGGGCAAAGTGAAAAACTGTTTTTT. The whole variable domain, filled in from reference TRBV19 and TRBJ1-4, reads DGGITQSPKYLFRKEGQNVTLSCEQNLNHDAMYWYRQDPGQGLRLIYYSQIVNDFQKGDIAEGYSVSREKKESFPLTVTSAQKNPTAFYLCASSIGGQSEKLFFGSGTQLSVL.

This clone has a single count. The V and J genes are TRBV7-2 and TRBJ1-1; possibly TRBD1 for D (5 bases). V lost 5 bases and J 2 bases, leaving 9 bases between the germline ends. Germline CDR1 SGHTA, CDR2 FQGNSA. CDR3 size: 13 residues. CDR3 in DNA: TGTGCCAGCAGCGCTCAGGGAAACACTGAAGCTTTCTTT. It codes for CASSAQGNTEAFF.

The chain employs TRBV23-1 and TRBJ1-5; 9 bases are shared with TRBD1. TRBV23-1 is identified as an open reading frame with a role that is uncertain. The ends lost 6 bases at V and 1 base at J; junction bases unmatched: 13. The CDR3 consists of 18 residues. CDR3 sequence (DNA): TGCGCCAGCAGGTTTAGCCCGGGACAGGGTCAAAGCAATCAGCCCCAGCATTTT. It specifies CASRFSPGQGQSNQPQHF.

The CDR3 bases are TGTGCCAGTAGTATTATACCCCAACTAGCGGATAGGGCCAATGAGCAGTTCTTC. Translated: CASSIIPQLADRANEQFF. This chain uses TRBV19 with TRBJ2-1, with 8 bases aligning to TRBD2. CDR1 and CDR2 (germline): LNHDA, SQIVND (reference sequence). V lost 3 bases and J lost 6; bases outside the gene matches: 16. The CDR3 contains 18 residues.

The chain uses TRBV19 and TRBJ2-5; the match to TRBD1 covers 8 bases. The V segment lost 7 bases and the J segment 5 bases; nucleotides outside the gene matches: 9. The CDR3 sequence is 14 residues long. The germline V gene has CDR1 LNHDA and CDR2 SQIVND (reference sequence). CDR3 amino acids: CASTTDRERETQYF. As DNA, the CDR3 is TGTGCCAGTACCACGGACAGGGAGAGGGAGACCCAGTACTTC.